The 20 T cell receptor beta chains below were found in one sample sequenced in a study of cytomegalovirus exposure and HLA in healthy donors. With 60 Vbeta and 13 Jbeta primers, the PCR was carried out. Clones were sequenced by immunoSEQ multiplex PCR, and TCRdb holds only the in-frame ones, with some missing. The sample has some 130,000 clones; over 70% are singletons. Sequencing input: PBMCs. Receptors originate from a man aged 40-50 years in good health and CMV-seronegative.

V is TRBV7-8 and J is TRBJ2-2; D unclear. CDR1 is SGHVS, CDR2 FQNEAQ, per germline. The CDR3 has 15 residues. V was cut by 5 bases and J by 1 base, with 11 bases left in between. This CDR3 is CASSPPPENTGELFF. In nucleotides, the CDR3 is TGTGCCAGCAGCCCCCCGCCAGAGAACACCGGGGAGCTGTTTTTT. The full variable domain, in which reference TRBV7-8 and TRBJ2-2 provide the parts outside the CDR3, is GAGVSQSPRYKVAKRGQDVALRCDPISGHVSLFWYQQALGQGPEFLTYFQNEAQLDKSGLPSDRFFAERPEGSVSTLKIQRTQQEDSAVYLCASSPPPENTGELFFGEGSRLTVL.

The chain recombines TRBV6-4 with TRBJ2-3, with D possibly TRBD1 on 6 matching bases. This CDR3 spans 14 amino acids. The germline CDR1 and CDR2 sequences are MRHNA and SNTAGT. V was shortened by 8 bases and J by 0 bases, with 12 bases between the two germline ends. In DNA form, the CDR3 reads TGTGCCAGCGGATCCGGACAGAGCACAGATACGCAGTATTTT. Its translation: CASGSGQSTDTQYF.

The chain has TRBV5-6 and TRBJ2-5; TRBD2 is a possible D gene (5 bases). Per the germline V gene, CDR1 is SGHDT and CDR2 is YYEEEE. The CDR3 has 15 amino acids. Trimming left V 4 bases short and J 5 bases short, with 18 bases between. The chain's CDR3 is CASSGGVGSWETQYF. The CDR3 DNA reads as TGTGCCAGCAGCGGAGGCGTTGGGAGCTGGGAGACCCAGTACTTC.

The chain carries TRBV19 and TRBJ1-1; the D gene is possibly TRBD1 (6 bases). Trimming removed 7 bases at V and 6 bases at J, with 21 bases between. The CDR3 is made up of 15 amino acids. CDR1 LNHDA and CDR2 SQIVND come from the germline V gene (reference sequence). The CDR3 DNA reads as TGTGCCAGTACTTCCCCATGGGGGGGGGCATCTGAAGCTTTCTTT. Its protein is CASTSPWGGASEAFF.

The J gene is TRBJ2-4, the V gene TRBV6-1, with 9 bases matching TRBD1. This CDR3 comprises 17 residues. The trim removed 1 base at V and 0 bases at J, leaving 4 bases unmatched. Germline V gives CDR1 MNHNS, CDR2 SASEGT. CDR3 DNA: TGTGCCAGCAGTGAAGGGGGACAGGGCATAGCCAAAAACATTCAGTACTTC. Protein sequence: CASSEGGQGIAKNIQYF.

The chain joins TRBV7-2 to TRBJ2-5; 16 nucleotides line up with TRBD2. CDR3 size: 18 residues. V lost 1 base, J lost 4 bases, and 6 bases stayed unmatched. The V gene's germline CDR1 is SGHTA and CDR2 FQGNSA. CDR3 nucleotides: TGTGCCAGCAGCTTAGGGGGGACTAGCGGGAGGGCCAGAGAGACCCAGTACTTC. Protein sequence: CASSLGGTSGRARETQYF.

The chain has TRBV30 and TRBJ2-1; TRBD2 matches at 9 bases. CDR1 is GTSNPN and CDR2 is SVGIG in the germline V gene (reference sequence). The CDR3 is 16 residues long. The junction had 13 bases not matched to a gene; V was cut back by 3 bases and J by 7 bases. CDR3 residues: CAWRNRGTSRRNEQFF. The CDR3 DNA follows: TGTGCCTGGAGAAACAGAGGGACTAGCCGAAGGAATGAGCAGTTCTTC.

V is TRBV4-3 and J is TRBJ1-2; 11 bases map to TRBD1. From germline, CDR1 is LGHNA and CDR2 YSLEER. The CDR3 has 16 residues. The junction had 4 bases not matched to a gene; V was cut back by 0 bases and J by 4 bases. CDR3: CASSQDLGTGGYGYTF. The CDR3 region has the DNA TGCGCCAGCAGCCAAGATCTGGGGACAGGGGGCTATGGCTACACCTTC.

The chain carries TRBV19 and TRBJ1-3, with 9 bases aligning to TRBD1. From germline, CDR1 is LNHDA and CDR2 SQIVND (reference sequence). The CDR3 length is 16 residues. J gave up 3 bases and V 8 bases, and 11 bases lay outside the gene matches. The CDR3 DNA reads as TGTGCCAGTTCCCCCACAGGGGGCGCGTTTGGAAACACCATATATTTT. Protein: CASSPTGGAFGNTIYF.

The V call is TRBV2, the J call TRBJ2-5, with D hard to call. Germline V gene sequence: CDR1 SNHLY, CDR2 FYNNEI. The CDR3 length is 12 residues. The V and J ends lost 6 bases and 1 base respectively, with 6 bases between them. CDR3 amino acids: CASRAFQETQYF. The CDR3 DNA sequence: TGTGCCAGCAGGGCTTTCCAAGAGACCCAGTACTTC.

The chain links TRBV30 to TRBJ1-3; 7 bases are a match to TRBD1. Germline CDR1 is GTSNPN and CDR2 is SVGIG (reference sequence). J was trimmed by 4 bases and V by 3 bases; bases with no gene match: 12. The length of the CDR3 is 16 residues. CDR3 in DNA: TGTGCCTGGAGAACGTCGGACAGGACGTCCGGAAACACCATATATTTT. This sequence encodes CAWRTSDRTSGNTIYF. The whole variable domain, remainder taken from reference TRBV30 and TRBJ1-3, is SQTIHQWPATLVQPVGSPLSLECTVEGTSNPNLYWYRQAAGRGLQLLFYSVGIGQISSEVPQNLSASRPQDRQFILSSKKLLLSDSGFYLCAWRTSDRTSGNTIYFGEGSWLTVV.

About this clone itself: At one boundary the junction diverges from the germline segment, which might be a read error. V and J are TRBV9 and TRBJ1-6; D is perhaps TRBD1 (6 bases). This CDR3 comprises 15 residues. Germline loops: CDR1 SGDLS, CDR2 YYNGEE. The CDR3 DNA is TGTGCCAGCAGCGCGCGGACCCAGGGGTATTCCCCCCTCCACTTT. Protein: CASSARTQGYSPLHF.

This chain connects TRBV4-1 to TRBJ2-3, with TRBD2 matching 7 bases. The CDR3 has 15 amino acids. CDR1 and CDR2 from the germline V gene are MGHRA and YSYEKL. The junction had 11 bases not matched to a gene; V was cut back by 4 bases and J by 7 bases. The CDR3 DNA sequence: TGCGCCAGCAGCCCTTTGGGCGGGAGATTAAATACGCAGTATTTT. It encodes CASSPLGGRLNTQYF.

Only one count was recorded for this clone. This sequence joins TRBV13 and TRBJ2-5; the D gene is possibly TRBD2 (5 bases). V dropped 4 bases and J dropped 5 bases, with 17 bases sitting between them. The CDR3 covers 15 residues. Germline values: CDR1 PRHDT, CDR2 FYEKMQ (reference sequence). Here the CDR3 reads CASSSYSTRGETQYF. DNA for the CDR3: TGTGCCAGCAGCTCCTACAGCACCCGAGGGGAGACCCAGTACTTC. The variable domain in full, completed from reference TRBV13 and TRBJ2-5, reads AAGVIQSPRHLIKEKRETATLKCYPIPRHDTVYWYQQGPGQDPQFLISFYEKMQSDKGSIPDRFSAQQFSDYHSELNMSSLELGDSALYFCASSSYSTRGETQYFGPGTRLLVL.

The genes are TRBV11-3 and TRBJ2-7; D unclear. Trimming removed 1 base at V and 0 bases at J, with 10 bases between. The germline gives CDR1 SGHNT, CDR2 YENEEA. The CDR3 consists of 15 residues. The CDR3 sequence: CASSLGGSLSYEQYF. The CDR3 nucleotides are TGTGCCAGCAGCTTAGGAGGATCCCTCTCCTACGAGCAGTACTTC.

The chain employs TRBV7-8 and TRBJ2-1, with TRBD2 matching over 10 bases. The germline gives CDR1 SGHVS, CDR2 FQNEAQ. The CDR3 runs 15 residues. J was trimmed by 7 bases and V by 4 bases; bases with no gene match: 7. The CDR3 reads CASSSSGGAWNEQFF. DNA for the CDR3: TGTGCCAGCAGCTCCAGCGGGGGGGCCTGGAATGAGCAGTTCTTC.

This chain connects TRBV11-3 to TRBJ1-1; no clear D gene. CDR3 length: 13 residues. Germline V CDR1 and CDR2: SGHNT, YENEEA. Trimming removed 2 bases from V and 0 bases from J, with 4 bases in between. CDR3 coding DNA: TGTGCCAGCAGCTTATCGGTGAACACTGAAGCTTTCTTT. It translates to CASSLSVNTEAFF. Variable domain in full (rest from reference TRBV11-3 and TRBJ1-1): EAGVVQSPRYKIIEKKQPVAFWCNPISGHNTLYWYLQNLGQGPELLIRYENEEAVDDSQLPKDRFSAERLKGVDSTLKIQPAELGDSAVYLCASSLSVNTEAFFGQGTRLTVV.

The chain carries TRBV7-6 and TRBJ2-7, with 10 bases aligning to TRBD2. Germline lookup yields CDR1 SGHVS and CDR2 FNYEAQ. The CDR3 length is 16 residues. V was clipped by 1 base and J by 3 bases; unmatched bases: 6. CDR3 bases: TGTGCCAGCAGCTTAGTAGGGCTAGCGGGAGTCTACGAGCAGTACTTC. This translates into CASSLVGLAGVYEQYF.

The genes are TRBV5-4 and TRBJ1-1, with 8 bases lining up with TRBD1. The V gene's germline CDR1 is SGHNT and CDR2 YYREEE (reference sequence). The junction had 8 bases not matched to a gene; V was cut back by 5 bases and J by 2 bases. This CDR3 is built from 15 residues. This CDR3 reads CASSTETGANTEAFF. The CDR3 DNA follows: TGTGCCAGCAGTACAGAGACAGGGGCCAACACTGAAGCTTTCTTT.

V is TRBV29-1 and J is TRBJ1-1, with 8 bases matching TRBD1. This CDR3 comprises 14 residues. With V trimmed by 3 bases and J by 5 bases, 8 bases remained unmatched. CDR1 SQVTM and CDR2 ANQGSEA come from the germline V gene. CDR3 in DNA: TGCAGCGTTGAGTCAGGGGGCGGGGAGACTGAAGCTTTCTTT. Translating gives CSVESGGGETEAFF.